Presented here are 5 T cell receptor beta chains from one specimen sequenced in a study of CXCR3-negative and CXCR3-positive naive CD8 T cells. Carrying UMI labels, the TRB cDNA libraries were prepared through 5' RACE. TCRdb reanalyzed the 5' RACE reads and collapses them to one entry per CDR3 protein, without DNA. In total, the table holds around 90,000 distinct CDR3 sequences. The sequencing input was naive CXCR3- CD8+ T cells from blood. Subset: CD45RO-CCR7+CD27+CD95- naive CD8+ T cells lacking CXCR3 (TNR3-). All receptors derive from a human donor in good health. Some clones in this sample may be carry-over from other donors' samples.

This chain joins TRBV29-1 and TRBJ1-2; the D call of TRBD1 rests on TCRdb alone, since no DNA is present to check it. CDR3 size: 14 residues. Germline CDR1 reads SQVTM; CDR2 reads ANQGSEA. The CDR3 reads CSVELMDSYYGYTF.

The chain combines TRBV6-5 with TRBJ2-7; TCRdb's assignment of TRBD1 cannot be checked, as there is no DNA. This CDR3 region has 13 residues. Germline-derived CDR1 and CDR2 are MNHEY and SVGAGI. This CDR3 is CASSWTGDYEQYF.

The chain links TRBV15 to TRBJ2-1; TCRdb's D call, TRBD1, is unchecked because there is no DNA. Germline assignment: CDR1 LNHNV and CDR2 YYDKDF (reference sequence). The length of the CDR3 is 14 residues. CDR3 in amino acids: CATSNRRFRNEQFF. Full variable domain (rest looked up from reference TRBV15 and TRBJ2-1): DAMVIQNPRYQVTQFGKPVTLSCSQTLNHNVMYWYQQKSSQAPKLLFHYYDKDFNNEADTPDNFQSRRPNTSFCFLDIRSPGLGDTAMYLCATSNRRFRNEQFFGPGTRLTVL.

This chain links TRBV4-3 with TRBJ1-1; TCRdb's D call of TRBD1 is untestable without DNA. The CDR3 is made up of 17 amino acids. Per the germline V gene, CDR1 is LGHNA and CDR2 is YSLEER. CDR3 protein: CASSRTVMGQGAGEAFF.

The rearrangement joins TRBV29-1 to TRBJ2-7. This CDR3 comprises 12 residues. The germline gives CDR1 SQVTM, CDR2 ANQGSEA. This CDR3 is CSVRGSFYEQYF.